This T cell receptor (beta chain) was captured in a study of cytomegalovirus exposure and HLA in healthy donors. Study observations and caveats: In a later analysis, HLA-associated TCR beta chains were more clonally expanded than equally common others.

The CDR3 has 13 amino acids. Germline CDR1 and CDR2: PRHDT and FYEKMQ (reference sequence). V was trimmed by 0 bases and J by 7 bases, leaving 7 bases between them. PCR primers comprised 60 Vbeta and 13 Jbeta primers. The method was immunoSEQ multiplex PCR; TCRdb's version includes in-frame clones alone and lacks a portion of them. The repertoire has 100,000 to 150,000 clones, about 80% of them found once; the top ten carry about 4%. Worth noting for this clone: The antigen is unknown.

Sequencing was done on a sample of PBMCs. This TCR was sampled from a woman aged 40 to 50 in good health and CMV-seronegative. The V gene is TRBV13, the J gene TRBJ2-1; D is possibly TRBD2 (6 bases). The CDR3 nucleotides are TGTGCCAGCAGCTTAGGCCGGGGGAATGAGCAGTTCTTC. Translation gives CASSLGRGNEQFF.